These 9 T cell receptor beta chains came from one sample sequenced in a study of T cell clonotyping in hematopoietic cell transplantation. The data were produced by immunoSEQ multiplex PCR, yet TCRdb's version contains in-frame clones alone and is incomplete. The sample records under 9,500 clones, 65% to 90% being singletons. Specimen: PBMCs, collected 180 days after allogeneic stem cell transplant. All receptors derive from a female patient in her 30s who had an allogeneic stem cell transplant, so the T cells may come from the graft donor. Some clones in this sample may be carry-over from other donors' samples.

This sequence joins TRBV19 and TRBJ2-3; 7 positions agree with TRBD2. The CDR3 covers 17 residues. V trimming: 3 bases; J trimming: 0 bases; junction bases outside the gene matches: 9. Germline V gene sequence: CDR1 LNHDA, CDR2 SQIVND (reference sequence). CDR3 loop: CASSIQGQGGSTDTQYF. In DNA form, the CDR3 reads TGTGCCAGTAGTATTCAGGGTCAGGGAGGGAGCACAGATACGCAGTATTTT.

CDR3 DNA: TGTGCCAGCATGTCCAATTACCAAGAGACCCAGTACTTC. As protein: CASMSNYQETQYF. This chain joins TRBV6-5 and TRBJ2-5; D not resolved. The CDR3 contains 13 residues. V was shortened by 7 bases and J by 0 bases, with 9 bases between the two germline ends. Germline V CDR1 and CDR2: MNHEY, SVGAGI.

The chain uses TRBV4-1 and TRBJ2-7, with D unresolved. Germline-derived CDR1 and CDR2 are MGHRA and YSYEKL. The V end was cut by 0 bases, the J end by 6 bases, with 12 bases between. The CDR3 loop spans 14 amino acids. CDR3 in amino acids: CASSQEARVGEQYF. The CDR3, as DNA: TGCGCCAGCAGCCAAGAAGCCCGTGTGGGCGAGCAGTACTTC.

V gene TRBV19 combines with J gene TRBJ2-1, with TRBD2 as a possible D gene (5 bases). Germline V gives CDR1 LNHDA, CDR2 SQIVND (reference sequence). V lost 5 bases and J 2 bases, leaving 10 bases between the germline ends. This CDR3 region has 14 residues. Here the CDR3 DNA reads TGTGCCAGTAGTCCCCCCGGGGCCTACAATGAGCAGTTCTTC. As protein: CASSPPGAYNEQFF.

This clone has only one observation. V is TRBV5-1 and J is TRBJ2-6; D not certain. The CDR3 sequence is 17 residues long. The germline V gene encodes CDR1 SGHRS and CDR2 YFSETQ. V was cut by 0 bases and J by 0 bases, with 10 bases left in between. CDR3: CASSLDVLISGANVLTF. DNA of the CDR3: TGCGCCAGCAGCTTGGACGTCCTAATCTCTGGGGCCAACGTCCTGACTTTC. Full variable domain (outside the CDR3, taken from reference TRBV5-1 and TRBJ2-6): KAGVTQTPRYLIKTRGQQVTLSCSPISGHRSVSWYQQTPGQGLQFLFEYFSETQRNKGNFPGRFSGRQFSNSRSEMNVSTLELGDSALYLCASSLDVLISGANVLTFGAGSRLTVL.

CDR3 sequence reads: CASSPPGGYYGYTF. The CDR3 bases are TGTGCCAGTAGTCCCCCCGGGGGGTACTATGGCTACACCTTC. The J gene is TRBJ1-2, the V gene TRBV19; possibly TRBD1 for D (5 bases). The CDR3 extends over 14 amino acids. Germline V gene sequence: CDR1 LNHDA, CDR2 SQIVND (reference sequence). V lost 5 bases, J lost 3 bases, and 13 bases lay in between.

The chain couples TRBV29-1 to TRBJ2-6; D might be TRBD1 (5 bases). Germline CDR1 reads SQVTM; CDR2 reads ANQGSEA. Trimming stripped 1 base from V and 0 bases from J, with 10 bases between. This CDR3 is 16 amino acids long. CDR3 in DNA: TGCAGCGTTGAAGCCTTCAGGGACTCTGGGGCCAACGTCCTGACTTTC. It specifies CSVEAFRDSGANVLTF.

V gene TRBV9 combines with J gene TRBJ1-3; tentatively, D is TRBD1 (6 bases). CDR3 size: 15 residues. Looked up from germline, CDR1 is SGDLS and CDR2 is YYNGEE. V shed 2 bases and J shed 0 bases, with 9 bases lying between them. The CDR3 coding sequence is TGTGCCAGCAGCGTCCAGGGGTTCTCTGGAAACACCATATATTTT. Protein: CASSVQGFSGNTIYF.

In nucleotides, the CDR3 is TGCGCCAGCAGCCAAGAGCTAGCGGGGTCCACTCAAGCGCAGTATTTT. Its protein product is CASSQELAGSTQAQYF. V and J are TRBV4-1 and TRBJ2-3, with 9 bases aligning to TRBD2. Per the germline V gene, CDR1 is MGHRA and CDR2 is YSYEKL. The ends lost 0 bases at V and 10 bases at J; junction bases unmatched: 11. The length of the CDR3 is 16 residues.